This T cell receptor beta chain was profiled in a study of OX40 agonist ivuxolimab in advanced cancers. Study-level information: Every 2 weeks, patients got intravenous ivuxolimab at one of six dose levels (0.01-10 mg/kg). The eligibility criteria allowed prior anti-PD-1, anti-PD-L1 or anti-CTLA-4 therapy, and 40% had some.

CDR3 size: 13 residues. The V gene lost 0 bases and the J gene lost 5 bases, with 5 bases spanning the gap. Germline-derived CDR1 and CDR2 are SGHAT and FQNNGV. Worth noting for this clone: Its cognate antigen is unknown.

General study results and limits: Normalized T-cell clonal expansion was also low in some nonresponders. Antigen specificity of clonally expanded peripheral T cells was not established.

The table came from immunoSEQ multiplex PCR; TCRdb's copy has only in-frame clones and leaves some out. The data show about 56,000 clones, over 80% seen once. This receptor was obtained from an adult with an advanced solid tumor such as melanoma, head and neck, liver or kidney cancer. This material consisted of CD4+ or CD8+ T cells sorted from blood, taken in a trial of the OX40 agonist ivuxolimab. The chain couples TRBV11-2 to TRBJ1-5; D is ambiguous. For the CDR3, the DNA is TGTGCCAGCAGCTTAGATCGGGATCAGCCCCAGCATTTT. It is translated as CASSLDRDQPQHF.